Listed below are T cell receptor beta chains from one sample, sequenced in a study of T cell changes during pregnancy in multiple sclerosis. This table comes from immunoSEQ multiplex PCR, and its TCRdb copy is limited to in-frame clones, with some not included. The sample has about 100,000 clones, roughly 90% seen once; the top ten hold about 2%. The sequences come from peripheral blood, collected after pregnancy. The source is a female donor with multiple sclerosis, enrolled in a pregnancy study. Both conserved end residues are part of each CDR3. D genes are given only for firm matches. Clone size, where shown, is once, few, many, or a class for clones that have expanded.

TRBV7-8,TRBJ2-2,.,.,CASRNYRTANTGELFF,TGTGCCAGCAGAAATTACCGGACAGCTAACACCGGGGAGCTGTTTTTT
TRBV5-1,TRBJ2-7,once,TRBD2,CASSSLAGAAEQYF,TGCGCCAGCAGCTCCTTAGCGGGGGCCGCCGAGCAGTACTTC
TRBV19,TRBJ2-6,.,.,CASSENGANVLTF,TGTGCCAGTAGCGAGAATGGGGCCAACGTCCTGACTTTC
TRBV28,TRBJ2-3,.,TRBD2,CASSFASGTDTQYF,TGTGCCAGCAGTTTTGCTAGCGGTACAGATACGCAGTATTTT
TRBV4-2,TRBJ1-5,.,.,CASSQDRGSNQPQHF,TGTGCCAGCAGCCAAGATAGAGGGAGCAATCAGCCCCAGCATTTT
TRBV5-4,TRBJ2-1,.,TRBD2,CASSLRLAGGRTIINEQFF,TGTGCCAGCAGCCTCCGACTAGCGGGGGGTCGGACCATTATCAATGAGCAGTTCTTC
TRBV6-5,TRBJ1-2,once,TRBD1,CASSYSGTGVLGGYTF,TGTGCCAGCAGTTACTCCGGGACAGGGGTTCTGGGGGGCTACACCTTC
TRBV2,TRBJ2-2,.,TRBD2,CASSDMSGGSSTGELFF,TGTGCCAGCAGTGATATGTCTGGCGGGAGTAGCACCGGGGAGCTGTTTTTT
TRBV5-4,TRBJ2-7,.,.,CASRADLGSYEQYF,TGTGCCAGCAGGGCTGACTTAGGCTCCTACGAGCAGTACTTC
TRBV18,TRBJ2-2,.,.,CASSPIQDTGELFF,TGTGCCAGCTCACCAATTCAGGACACCGGGGAGCTGTTTTTT
TRBV27,TRBJ1-4,.,.,CASSFGQGPNEKLFF,TGTGCCAGCAGTTTTGGACAAGGACCTAATGAAAAACTGTTTTTT
TRBV6-5,TRBJ2-6,.,.,CASSYSEVSGANVLTF,TGTGCCAGCAGTTACTCGGAGGTTTCTGGGGCCAACGTCCTGACTTTC
TRBV5-6,TRBJ2-4,.,.,CASSLMSGIAKNIQYF,TGTGCCAGCAGCTTGATGAGCGGTATAGCCAAAAACATTCAGTACTTC
TRBV7-3,TRBJ2-2,.,.,CASSPSNTGELFF,TGTGCCAGCAGCCCCTCTAACACCGGGGAGCTGTTTTTT
TRBV6-1,TRBJ1-1,.,.,CASRDTALNTEAFF,TGTGCCAGCAGGGACACAGCGTTGAACACTGAAGCTTTCTTT
TRBV2,TRBJ1-6,few,.,CASTPEGVGNSPLHF,TGTGCCAGCACCCCAGAGGGGGTCGGGAATTCACCCCTCCACTTT
TRBV5-6,TRBJ2-1,.,.,CASSWGHSSYNEQFF,TGTGCCAGCAGCTGGGGCCACAGCTCCTACAATGAGCAGTTCTTC
TRBV29-1,TRBJ2-7,.,TRBD1,CSVVARPQDRDYEQYF,TGCAGCGTTGTAGCCCGCCCTCAGGACAGGGACTACGAGCAGTACTTC
TRBV30,TRBJ1-5,.,.,CAWGPGHISNQPQHF,TGTGCCTGGGGACCGGGACACATCAGCAATCAGCCCCAGCATTTT
TRBV5-4,TRBJ2-7,.,TRBD2,CASSFGGRGPYEQYF,TGTGCCAGCAGCTTTGGCGGGAGGGGGCCCTACGAGCAGTACTTC
TRBV15,TRBJ2-3,.,TRBD2,CATSGLAGAPGADTQYF,TGTGCCACCAGTGGACTAGCGGGAGCGCCGGGCGCAGATACGCAGTATTTT
TRBV5-4,TRBJ1-2,.,TRBD1,CASSDPDRGSSGYTF,TGTGCCAGCAGCGACCCAGACAGGGGTAGCTCTGGCTACACCTTC
TRBV4-3,TRBJ1-6,.,TRBD1,CASSQDLDRGYNSPLHF,TGCGCCAGCAGCCAAGATTTGGACAGGGGCTATAATTCACCCCTCCACTTT